This is a list of T cell receptor beta chains from one sample in a study of cytomegalovirus exposure and HLA in healthy donors. Some clones are missing from TCRdb's copy, which holds only in-frame ones; the method was immunoSEQ multiplex PCR. The table lists some 140,000 clones, 60% to 80% of them singletons. Material for sequencing was PBMCs. The receptors come from a male donor in good health and CMV-seronegative. Each CDR3 is given with its conserved first and last residue. The D gene is left open where the match is weak. The listing skips clone size in some rows; elsewhere it reads once, few, many or a size class.

>.|TRBD2|TRBV2|TRBJ2-2
TGTGCCAGCAGGCAACTAGCGGGGGGGACCGGGGAGCTGTTTTTT
CASRQLAGGTGELFF
>many|.|TRBV5-1|TRBJ1-5
TGCGCCAGCAGTTCTACGCCCAATCAGCCCCAGCATTTT
CASSSTPNQPQHF
>.|.|TRBV6-6|TRBJ2-7
TGTGCCAGCAGTCACATGGGCACAGGGCGCAACGAGCAGTACTTC
CASSHMGTGRNEQYF
>.|.|TRBV19|TRBJ1-5
TGTGCCAGTAGTATTAATTACGCCCAAGCACAGCCCCAGCATTTT
CASSINYAQAQPQHF
>few|.|TRBV5-1|TRBJ1-1
TGCGCCAGCCAGACAGCTGAAGACACTGAAGCTTTCTTT
CASQTAEDTEAFF
>.|.|TRBV29-1|TRBJ1-2
TGCAGCGTCTGGACTGGAAGCGCCGGCTACACCTTC
CSVWTGSAGYTF
>.|.|TRBV4-1|TRBJ1-2
TGCGCCAGCAGCCAACACCTTGACATCTACGTCGGCTACACCTTC
CASSQHLDIYVGYTF
>.|.|TRBV4-3|TRBJ1-6
TGCGCCAGCAGCCAAGAGGGACATGGAGATTCACCCCTCCACTTT
CASSQEGHGDSPLHF
>.|.|TRBV15|TRBJ2-7
TGTGCCACCAGCCGACGAAGCGGTTCCTACGAGCAGTACTTC
CATSRRSGSYEQYF
>.|.|TRBV7-3|TRBJ1-1
TGTGCCAGCAGCGGGTCAGACAGAACGGCTTTCTTT
CASSGSDRTAFF
>.|.|TRBV7-2|TRBJ2-3
TGTGCCAGCAGCTTAGTAACGGGGGGCACAGATACGCAGTATTTT
CASSLVTGGTDTQYF
>.|.|TRBV25-1|TRBJ1-2
TGTGCCAGCAGTGAACGGGGGGGCGGCTCGCATGGCTACACCTTC
CASSERGGGSHGYTF
>.|TRBD1|TRBV7-9|TRBJ1-1
TGTGCCAGCAGCTTGGGACAGGGTGGTAGCACTGAAGCTTTCTTT
CASSLGQGGSTEAFF
>.|.|TRBV30|TRBJ2-3
TGTGCCTGGAGTGTACAAGGGGGTACAGATACGCAGTATTTT
CAWSVQGGTDTQYF
>.|TRBD1|TRBV18|TRBJ1-2
TGTGCCAGCTCACCTTTGGACAGGGAAGGCTATGGCTACACCTTC
CASSPLDREGYGYTF
>once|.|TRBV19|TRBJ2-7
TGTGCCAGTAGTGTGGACAGCCCCTACGAGCAGTACTTC
CASSVDSPYEQYF
>.|TRBD2|TRBV29-1|TRBJ2-5
TGCAGCGTTGCTGCGGGGGGGCCGGAGACCCAGTACTTC
CSVAAGGPETQYF
>.|.|TRBV20-1|TRBJ2-1
TGCAGTGGGGGCGCTTACAATGAGCAGTTCTTC
CSGGAYNEQFF
>.|TRBD2|TRBV15|TRBJ2-7
TGTGCCACCAGCAGAGGTGGGGTCGGTAGCGGGGGTGATCACTACGAGCAGTACTTC
CATSRGGVGSGGDHYEQYF
>.|TRBD1|TRBV7-9|TRBJ2-5
TGTGCCAGCAGCAACCCGGGACAGGGGGCGGAGACCCAGTACTTC
CASSNPGQGAETQYF
>once|TRBD1|TRBV4-1|TRBJ2-5
TGCGCCAGCAGCCGACGACAGGGGAGGCAAGAGACCCAGTACTTC
CASSRRQGRQETQYF
>.|.|TRBV7-8|TRBJ1-5
TGTGCCAGCAGCTTCGGGGGTTTGAAGCCCCAGCATTTT
CASSFGGLKPQHF
>.|TRBD1|TRBV5-4|TRBJ2-3
TGTGCCAGCAGAGAGACAGGGGCCAGCACAGATACGCAGTATTTT
CASRETGASTDTQYF
>.|TRBD1|TRBV5-1|TRBJ2-1
TGCGCCAGCAGCTTCGGGACAGGGGGCACCTACAATGAGCAGTTCTTC
CASSFGTGGTYNEQFF
>once|.|TRBV7-9|TRBJ2-2
TGTGCCAGCAGCGCAACTAGCATCGGGGAGCTGTTTTTT
CASSATSIGELFF
>.|TRBD1|TRBV27|TRBJ1-3
TGTGCCAGCAGCAAGGACAGGGGCGGAAACACCATATATTTT
CASSKDRGGNTIYF
>few|TRBD1|TRBV4-3|TRBJ1-1
TGCGCCAGCAGCCAAGGGGACAGGTCCCTCGCTGAAGCTTTCTTT
CASSQGDRSLAEAFF
>.|TRBD1|TRBV9|TRBJ1-1
TGTGCCAGCAGCGTCGGGACAGCTGGGGTAAACACTGAAGCTTTCTTT
CASSVGTAGVNTEAFF
>once|TRBD2|TRBV9|TRBJ2-6
TGTGCCAGCAGCGTAGGAAGTAGCGGGAGCTCTGGGGCCAACGTCCTGACTTTC
CASSVGSSGSSGANVLTF
>.|TRBD2|TRBV4-3|TRBJ2-5
TGCGCCAGCAGCCAAGAATCGGCGGGGGGGCCGGGGACCCAGTACTTC
CASSQESAGGPGTQYF
>.|.|TRBV5-4|TRBJ2-2
TGTGCCAGCAGCTTGGCAAATCGGGGGGCCACCGGGGAGCTGTTTTTT
CASSLANRGATGELFF
>once|.|TRBV7-8|TRBJ2-2
TGTGCCAGCAGCGGGGGCGAGGGGCTGGCCGGGGAGCTGTTTTTT
CASSGGEGLAGELFF
>few|.|TRBV27|TRBJ2-2
TGTGCCAGCAGGTTTACAGAACGCACCGGGGAGCTGTTTTTT
CASRFTERTGELFF
>once|.|TRBV15|TRBJ2-5
TGTGCCACCAGCCGAAACAGGCAAGAGACCCAGTACTTC
CATSRNRQETQYF
>.|TRBD1|TRBV5-1|TRBJ1-1
TGCGCCAGCAGCTCCACAACAGGGGGGGACACTGAAGCTTTCTTT
CASSSTTGGDTEAFF
>.|.|TRBV19|TRBJ1-1
TGTGCCAGTAGTATATCTCATTGGCGACAGGATGAAGCTTTCTTT
CASSISHWRQDEAFF
>.|.|TRBV6-4|TRBJ1-3
TGTGCCAGCAGTGACCCAAAGCCAACGGGAAACACCATATATTTT
CASSDPKPTGNTIYF
>.|.|TRBV29-1|TRBJ2-1
TGCAGCGTTGGCCTCCGAGGGAGCTCCTACAATGAGCAGTTCTTC
CSVGLRGSSYNEQFF
>.|.|TRBV4-1|TRBJ2-5
TGCGCCAGCAGCCAGACTGCGGCCCTCCGGCGGGAGACCCAGTACTTC
CASSQTAALRRETQYF
>.|TRBD1|TRBV7-6|TRBJ1-6
TGTGCCAGCAGCTTAGGAGGGACAGGGAATTCACCCCTCCACTTT
CASSLGGTGNSPLHF
>.|TRBD1|TRBV5-1|TRBJ2-3
TGCGCCAGCAGCGGGGGGGGACAGGGGTCAGATACGCAGTATTTT
CASSGGGQGSDTQYF
>.|.|TRBV4-3|TRBJ2-1
TGCGCCAGCAGCCAAGACCGGGGTTACAATGAGCAGTTCTTC
CASSQDRGYNEQFF
>.|TRBD1|TRBV7-9|TRBJ1-4
TGTGCCAGCAGCCCCGGGACAGGGTATGAAAAACTGTTTTTT
CASSPGTGYEKLFF
>.|.|TRBV10-3|TRBJ1-5
TGTGCCATCAGTGCAGGGATTCTTGAAGGCAATCAGCCCCAGCATTTT
CAISAGILEGNQPQHF
>once|.|TRBV6-5|TRBJ1-4
TGTGCCAGCAGTTACCAGGGAGGGGAACTGTTTTTT
CASSYQGGELFF
>.|TRBD1|TRBV7-3|TRBJ2-7
TGTGCCAGCAGCCGGGACAGCTCCTACGAGCAGTACTTC
CASSRDSSYEQYF
>few|.|TRBV7-9|TRBJ1-1
TGTGCCAGCAGTCGGGTCGTAGAGGACACTGAAGCTTTCTTT
CASSRVVEDTEAFF
>.|TRBD2|TRBV7-2|TRBJ2-7
TGTGCCAGCAGCGCCCAAGGAGGGACTACCTACGAGCAGTACTTC
CASSAQGGTTYEQYF
>few|.|TRBV19|TRBJ1-1
TGTGCCAGTAGGGTCCAGTGGAACACTGAAGCTTTCTTT
CASRVQWNTEAFF
>.|.|TRBV7-8|TRBJ2-1
TGTGCCAGCAGCGAAGGGGGGGGAGGGTCCTACAATGAGCAGTTCTTC
CASSEGGGGSYNEQFF
>once|.|TRBV23-1|TRBJ2-2
TGCGCCAGCAGTCAAAAGAACCAGGGGACCGGGGAGCTGTTTTTT
CASSQKNQGTGELFF